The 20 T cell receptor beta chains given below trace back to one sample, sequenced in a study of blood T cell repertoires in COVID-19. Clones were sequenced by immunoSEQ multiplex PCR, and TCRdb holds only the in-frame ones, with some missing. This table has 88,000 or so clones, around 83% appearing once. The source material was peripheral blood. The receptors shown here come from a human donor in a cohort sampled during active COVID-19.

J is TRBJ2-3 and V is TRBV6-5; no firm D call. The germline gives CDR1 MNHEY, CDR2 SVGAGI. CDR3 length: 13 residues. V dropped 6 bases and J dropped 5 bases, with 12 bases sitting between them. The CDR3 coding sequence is TGTGCCAGCAGCCCAAGAGAGGTAGATACGCAGTATTTT. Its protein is CASSPREVDTQYF.

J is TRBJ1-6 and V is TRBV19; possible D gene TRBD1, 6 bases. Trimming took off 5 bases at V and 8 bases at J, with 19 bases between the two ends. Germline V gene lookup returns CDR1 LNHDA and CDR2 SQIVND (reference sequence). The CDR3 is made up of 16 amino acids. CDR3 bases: TGTGCCAGTAGTCCCTCGGACAGAGGGGGATATTCACCCCTCCACTTT. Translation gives CASSPSDRGGYSPLHF.

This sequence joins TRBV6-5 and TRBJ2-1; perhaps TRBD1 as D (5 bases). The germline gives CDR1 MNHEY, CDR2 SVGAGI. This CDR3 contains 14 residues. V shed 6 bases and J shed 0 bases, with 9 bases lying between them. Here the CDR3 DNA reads TGTGCCAGCAGCCAGGGCAGCTCCTACAATGAGCAGTTCTTC. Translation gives CASSQGSSYNEQFF.

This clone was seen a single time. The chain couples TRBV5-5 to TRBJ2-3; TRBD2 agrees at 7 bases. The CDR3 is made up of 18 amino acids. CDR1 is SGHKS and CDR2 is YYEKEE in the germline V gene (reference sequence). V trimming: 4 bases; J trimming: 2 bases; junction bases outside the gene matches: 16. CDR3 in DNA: TGTGCCAGCAGCGTGACTAGCTCGATCGGCCCTTACACAGATACGCAGTATTTT. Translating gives CASSVTSSIGPYTDTQYF.

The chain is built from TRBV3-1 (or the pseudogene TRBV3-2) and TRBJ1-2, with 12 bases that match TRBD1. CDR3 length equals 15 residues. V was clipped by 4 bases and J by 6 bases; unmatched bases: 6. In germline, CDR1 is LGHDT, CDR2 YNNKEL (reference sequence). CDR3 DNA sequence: TGTGCCAGCAGCCGCCGGGACAGGGGGCATGATGGCTACACCTTC. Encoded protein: CASSRRDRGHDGYTF.

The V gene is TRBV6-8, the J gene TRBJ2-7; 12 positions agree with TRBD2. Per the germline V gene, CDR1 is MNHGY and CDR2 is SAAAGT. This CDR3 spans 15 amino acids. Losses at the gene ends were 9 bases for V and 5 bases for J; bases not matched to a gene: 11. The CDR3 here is CARIYLTSGRDEQYF. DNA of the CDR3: TGTGCCAGGATCTACCTGACTAGCGGGAGAGACGAGCAGTACTTC.

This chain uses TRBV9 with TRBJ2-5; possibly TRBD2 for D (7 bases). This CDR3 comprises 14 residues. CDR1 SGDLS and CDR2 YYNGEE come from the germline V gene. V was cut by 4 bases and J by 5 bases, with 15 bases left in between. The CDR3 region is CASSPRRGGETQYF. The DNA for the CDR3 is TGTGCCAGCAGCCCTCGGAGGGGGGGGGAGACCCAGTACTTC.

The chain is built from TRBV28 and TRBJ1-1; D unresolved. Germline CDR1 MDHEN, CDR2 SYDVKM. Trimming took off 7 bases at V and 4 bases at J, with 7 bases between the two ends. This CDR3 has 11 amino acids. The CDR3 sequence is CASTTFTEAFF. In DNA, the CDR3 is TGTGCCAGCACAACTTTCACTGAAGCTTTCTTT.

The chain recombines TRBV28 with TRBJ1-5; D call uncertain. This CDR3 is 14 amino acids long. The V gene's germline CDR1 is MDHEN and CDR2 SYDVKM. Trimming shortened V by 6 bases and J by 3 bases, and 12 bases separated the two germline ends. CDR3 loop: CASRGGGNNQPQHF. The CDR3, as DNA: TGTGCCAGCAGGGGAGGCGGCAACAATCAGCCCCAGCATTTT.

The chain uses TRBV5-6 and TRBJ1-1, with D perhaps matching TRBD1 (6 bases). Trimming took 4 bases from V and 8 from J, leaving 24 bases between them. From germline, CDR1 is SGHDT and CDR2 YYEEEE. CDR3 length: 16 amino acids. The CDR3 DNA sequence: TGTGCCAGCAGCCTACTTAGGGACACGGATCCCCGGGAAGCTTTCTTT. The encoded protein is CASSLLRDTDPREAFF.

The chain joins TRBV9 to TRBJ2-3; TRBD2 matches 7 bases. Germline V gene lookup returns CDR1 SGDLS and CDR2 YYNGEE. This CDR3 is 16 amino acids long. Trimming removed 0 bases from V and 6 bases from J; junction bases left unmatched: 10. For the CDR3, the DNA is TGTGCCAGCAGCGTAGAGCCCGGGAGGAACCCGGATACGCAGTATTTT. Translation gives CASSVEPGRNPDTQYF.

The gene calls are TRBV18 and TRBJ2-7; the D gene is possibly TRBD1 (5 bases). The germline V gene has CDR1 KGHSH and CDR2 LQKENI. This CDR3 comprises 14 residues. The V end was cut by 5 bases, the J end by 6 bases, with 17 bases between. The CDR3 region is CASSTGQAEGEQYF. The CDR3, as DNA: TGTGCCAGCTCAACAGGACAAGCAGAAGGCGAGCAGTACTTC.

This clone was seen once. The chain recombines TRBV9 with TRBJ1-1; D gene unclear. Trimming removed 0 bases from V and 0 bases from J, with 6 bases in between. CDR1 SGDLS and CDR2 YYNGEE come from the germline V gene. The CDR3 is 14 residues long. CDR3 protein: CASSVVELNTEAFF. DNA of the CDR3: TGTGCCAGCAGCGTAGTGGAGCTGAACACTGAAGCTTTCTTT.

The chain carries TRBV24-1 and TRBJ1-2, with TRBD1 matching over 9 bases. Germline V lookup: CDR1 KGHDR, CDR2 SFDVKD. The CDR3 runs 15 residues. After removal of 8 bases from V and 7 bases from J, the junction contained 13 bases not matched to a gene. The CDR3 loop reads CATTRPTGGKGGYTF. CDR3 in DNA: TGTGCCACCACCCGCCCCACAGGGGGCAAAGGTGGCTACACCTTC.

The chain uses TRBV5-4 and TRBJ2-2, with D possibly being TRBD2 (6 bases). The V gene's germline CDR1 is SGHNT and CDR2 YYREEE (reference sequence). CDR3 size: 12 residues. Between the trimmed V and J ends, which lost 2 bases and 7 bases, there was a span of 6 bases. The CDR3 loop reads CASSFGGGELFF. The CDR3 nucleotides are TGTGCCAGCAGCTTCGGGGGCGGGGAGCTGTTTTTT.

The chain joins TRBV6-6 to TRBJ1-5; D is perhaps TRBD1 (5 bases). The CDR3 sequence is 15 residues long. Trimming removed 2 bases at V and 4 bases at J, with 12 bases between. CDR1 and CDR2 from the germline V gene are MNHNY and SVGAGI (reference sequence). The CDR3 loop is CASSYPDSLNQPQHF. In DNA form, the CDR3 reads TGTGCCAGCAGTTACCCTGACAGCTTAAATCAGCCCCAGCATTTT.

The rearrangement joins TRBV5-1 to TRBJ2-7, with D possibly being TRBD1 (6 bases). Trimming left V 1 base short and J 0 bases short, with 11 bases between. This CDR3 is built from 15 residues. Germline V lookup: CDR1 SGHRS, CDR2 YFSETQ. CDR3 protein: CASSLQGPSSYEQYF. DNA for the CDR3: TGCGCCAGCAGCTTGCAGGGGCCCTCCTCCTACGAGCAGTACTTC.

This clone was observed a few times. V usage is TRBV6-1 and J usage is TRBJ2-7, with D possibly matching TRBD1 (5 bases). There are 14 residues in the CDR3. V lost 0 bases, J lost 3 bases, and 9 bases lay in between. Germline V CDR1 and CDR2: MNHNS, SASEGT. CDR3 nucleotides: TGTGCCAGCAGTGAAGCGGGTCAGGGCTACGAGCAGTACTTC. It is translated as CASSEAGQGYEQYF.

CDR3 DNA: TGTGCCAGCAGCTTGACTCCGGGACTAGCGGGAGCCGAGCAGTACTTC. Amino acids: CASSLTPGLAGAEQYF. The J gene is TRBJ2-7, the V gene TRBV5-6; TRBD2 matches at 14 bases. The V gene end was trimmed by 1 base and the J gene end by 6 bases; junction bases not matched to a gene: 6. The CDR3 spans 16 residues. The germline gives CDR1 SGHDT, CDR2 YYEEEE.

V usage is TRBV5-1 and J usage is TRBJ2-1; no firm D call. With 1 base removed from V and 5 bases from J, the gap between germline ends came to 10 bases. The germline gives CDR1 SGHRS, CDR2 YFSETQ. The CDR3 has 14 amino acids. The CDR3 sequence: CASSLSGQHNEQFF. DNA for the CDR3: TGCGCCAGCAGCTTGTCTGGGCAGCACAATGAGCAGTTCTTC.